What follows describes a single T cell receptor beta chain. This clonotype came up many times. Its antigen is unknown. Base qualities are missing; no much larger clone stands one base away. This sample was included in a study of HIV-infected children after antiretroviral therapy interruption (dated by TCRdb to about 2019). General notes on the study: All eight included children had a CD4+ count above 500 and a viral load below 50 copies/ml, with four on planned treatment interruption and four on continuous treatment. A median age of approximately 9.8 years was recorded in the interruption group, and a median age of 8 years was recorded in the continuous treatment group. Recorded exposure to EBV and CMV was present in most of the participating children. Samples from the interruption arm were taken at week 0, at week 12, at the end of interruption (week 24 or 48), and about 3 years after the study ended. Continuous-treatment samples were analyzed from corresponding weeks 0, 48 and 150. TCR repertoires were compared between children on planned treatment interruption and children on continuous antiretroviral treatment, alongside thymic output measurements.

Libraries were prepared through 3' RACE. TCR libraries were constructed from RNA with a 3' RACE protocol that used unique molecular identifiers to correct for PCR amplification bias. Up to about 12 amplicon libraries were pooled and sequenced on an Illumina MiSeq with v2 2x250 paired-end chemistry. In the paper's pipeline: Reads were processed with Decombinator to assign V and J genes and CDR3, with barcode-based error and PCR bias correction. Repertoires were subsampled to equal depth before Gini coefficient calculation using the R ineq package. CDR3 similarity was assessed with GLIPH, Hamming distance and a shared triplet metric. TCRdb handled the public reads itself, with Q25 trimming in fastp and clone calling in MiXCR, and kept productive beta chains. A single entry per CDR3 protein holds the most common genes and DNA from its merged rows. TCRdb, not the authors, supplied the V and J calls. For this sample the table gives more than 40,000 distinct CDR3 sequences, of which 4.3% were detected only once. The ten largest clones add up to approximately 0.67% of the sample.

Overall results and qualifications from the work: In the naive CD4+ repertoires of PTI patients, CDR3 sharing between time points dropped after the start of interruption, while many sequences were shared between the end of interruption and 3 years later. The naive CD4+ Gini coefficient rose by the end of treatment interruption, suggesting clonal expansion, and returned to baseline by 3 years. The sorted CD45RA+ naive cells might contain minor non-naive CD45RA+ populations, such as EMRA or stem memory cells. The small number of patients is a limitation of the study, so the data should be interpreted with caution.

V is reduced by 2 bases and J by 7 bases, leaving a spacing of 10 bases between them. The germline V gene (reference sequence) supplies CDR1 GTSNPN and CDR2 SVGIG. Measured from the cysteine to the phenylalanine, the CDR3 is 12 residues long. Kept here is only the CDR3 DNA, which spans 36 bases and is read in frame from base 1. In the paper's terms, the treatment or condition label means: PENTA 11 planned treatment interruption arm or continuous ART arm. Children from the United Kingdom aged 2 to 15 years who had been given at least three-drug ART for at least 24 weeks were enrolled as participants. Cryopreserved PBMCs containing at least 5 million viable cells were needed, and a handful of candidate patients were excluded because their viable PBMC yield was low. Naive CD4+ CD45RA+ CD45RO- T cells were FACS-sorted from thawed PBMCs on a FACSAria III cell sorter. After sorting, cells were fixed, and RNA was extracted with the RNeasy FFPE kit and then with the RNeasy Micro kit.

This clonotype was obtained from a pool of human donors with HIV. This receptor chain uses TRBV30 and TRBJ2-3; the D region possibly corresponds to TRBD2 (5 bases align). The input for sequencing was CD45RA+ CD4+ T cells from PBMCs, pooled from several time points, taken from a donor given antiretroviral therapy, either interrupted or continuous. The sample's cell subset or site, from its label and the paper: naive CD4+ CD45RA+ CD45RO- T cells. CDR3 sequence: CAWSSASNTQYF. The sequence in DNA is TGTGCCTGGAGTTCGGCTAGCAATACGCAGTATTTT.